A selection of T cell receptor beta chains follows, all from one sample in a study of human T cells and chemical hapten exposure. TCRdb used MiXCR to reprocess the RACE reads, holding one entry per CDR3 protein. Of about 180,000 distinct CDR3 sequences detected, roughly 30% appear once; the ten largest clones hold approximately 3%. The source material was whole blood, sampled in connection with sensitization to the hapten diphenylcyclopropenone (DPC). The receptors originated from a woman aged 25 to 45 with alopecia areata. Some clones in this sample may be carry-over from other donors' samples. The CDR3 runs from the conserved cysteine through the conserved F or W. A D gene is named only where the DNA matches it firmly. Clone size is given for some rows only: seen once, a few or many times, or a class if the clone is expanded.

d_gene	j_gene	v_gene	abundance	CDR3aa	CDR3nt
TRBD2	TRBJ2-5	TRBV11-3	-	CASSPGLAGETQYF	TGTGCCAGCAGCCCAGGACTAGCAGGAGAGACCCAGTACTTC
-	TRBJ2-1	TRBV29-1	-	CSATARSSYNEQFF	TGCAGCGCCACCGCTAGGAGCTCCTACAATGAGCAGTTCTTC
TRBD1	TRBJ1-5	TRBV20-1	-	CSARPRGNNQPQHF	TGCAGTGCTAGACCCAGGGGGAACAATCAGCCCCAGCATTTT
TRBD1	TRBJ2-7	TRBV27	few	CASTPTGSSSYEQYF	TGTGCCAGCACCCCGACAGGGAGCAGCTCCTACGAGCAGTACTTC
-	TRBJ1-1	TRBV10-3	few	CAISESRWGENTEAFF	TGTGCCATCAGTGAGTCTCGGTGGGGGGAGAACACTGAAGCTTTCTTT
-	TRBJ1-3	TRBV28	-	CASVDRRSGNTIYF	TGTGCCAGCGTGGACCGCCGCTCTGGAAACACCATATATTTT
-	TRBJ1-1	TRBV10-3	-	CAISGGARGTEAFF	TGTGCCATCAGTGGCGGGGCCCGGGGGACTGAAGCTTTCTTT
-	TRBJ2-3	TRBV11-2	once	CASSLTGSRTDTQYF	TGTGCCAGCAGCTTAACTGGTTCCCGCACAGATACGCAGTATTTT
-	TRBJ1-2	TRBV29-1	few	CSVEGAGIYGYTF	TGCAGCGTTGAAGGGGCAGGAATCTATGGCTACACCTTC
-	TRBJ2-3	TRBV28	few	CASSARIVTQYF	TGTGCCAGCAGTGCCAGGATTGTTACGCAGTATTTT
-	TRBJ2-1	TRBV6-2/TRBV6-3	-	CASSYSILAGNEQFF	TGTGCCAGCAGTTACTCGATTCTGGCCGGGAATGAGCAGTTCTTC
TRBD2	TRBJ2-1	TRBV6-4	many	CASRGLAKDEQFF	TGTGCCAGCAGGGGACTAGCGAAAGATGAGCAGTTCTTC
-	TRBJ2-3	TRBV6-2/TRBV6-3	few	CAHGRGDRTDTQYF	TGTGCCCACGGAAGGGGGGACCGCACAGATACGCAGTATTTT
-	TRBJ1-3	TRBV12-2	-	CASRFIWDPSSGNTIYF	TGTGCAAGTCGCTTTATTTGGGACCCAAGCTCTGGAAACACCATATATTTT
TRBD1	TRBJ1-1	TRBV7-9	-	CASSRTGTGHTEAFF	TGTGCCAGCAGTAGAACCGGGACAGGGCACACTGAAGCTTTCTTT
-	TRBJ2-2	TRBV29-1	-	CSAQGNWNTGELFF	TGCAGCGCTCAGGGAAACTGGAACACCGGGGAGCTGTTTTTT
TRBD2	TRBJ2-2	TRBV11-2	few	CASSLDGSGGRDGELFF	TGTGCCAGCAGCTTAGATGGGTCGGGAGGACGGGACGGGGAGCTGTTTTTT
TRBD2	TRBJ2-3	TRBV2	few	CASRATSGYSTDTQYF	TGTGCCAGCAGGGCTACTAGCGGATATAGCACAGATACGCAGTATTTT
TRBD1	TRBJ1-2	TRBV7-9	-	CASSHNQAGGYGYTF	TGTGCCAGCAGCCACAACCAGGCAGGGGGCTATGGCTACACCTTC
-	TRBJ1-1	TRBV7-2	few	CASSSQGFGTEAFF	TGTGCCAGCAGCTCTCAGGGTTTTGGCACTGAAGCTTTCTTT
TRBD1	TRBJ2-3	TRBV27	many	CASSLYGQGGTDTQYF	TGTGCCAGCAGTTTATACGGACAGGGCGGCACAGATACGCAGTATTTT
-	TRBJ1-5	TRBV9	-	CASSPTHKDSISNQPQHF	TGTGCCAGCAGCCCGACACACAAGGACAGTATAAGCAATCAGCCCCAGCATTTT
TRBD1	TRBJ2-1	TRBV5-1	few	CASSVTGEQFF	TGCGCCAGCAGTGTGACAGGGGAACAGTTCTTC
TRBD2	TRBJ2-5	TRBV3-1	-	CASSQETSAGGTQYF	TGTGCCAGCAGCCAAGAGACTAGCGCCGGAGGAACCCAGTACTTC
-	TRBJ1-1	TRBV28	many	CASSLLGVGEAFF	TGTGCCAGCAGTTTATTGGGGGTGGGTGAAGCTTTCTTT
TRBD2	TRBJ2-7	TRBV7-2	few	CASSLDVGLAGPLYF	TGTGCCAGCAGCTTAGATGTAGGGCTAGCGGGGCCCCTCTACTTC
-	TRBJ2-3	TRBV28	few	CASRPQGPDTQYF	TGTGCCAGCAGGCCCCAGGGACCAGATACGCAGTATTTT
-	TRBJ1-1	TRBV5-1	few	CASSLDPGVATEAFF	TGCGCCAGCAGCTTGGATCCAGGGGTGGCCACTGAAGCTTTCTTT
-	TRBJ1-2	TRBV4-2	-	CASSLEQGYNYGYTF	TGTGCCAGCAGCCTAGAACAGGGATACAACTATGGCTACACCTTC
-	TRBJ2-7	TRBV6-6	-	CASSPLQTGEQYF	TGTGCCAGCAGTCCTCTACAGACGGGCGAGCAGTACTTC
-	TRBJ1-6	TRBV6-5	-	CASSYLSRDNSPLHF	TGTGCCAGCAGTTACCTATCCAGGGATAATTCACCCCTCCACTTT
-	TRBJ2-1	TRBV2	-	CASSRQSIYNEQFF	TGTGCCAGCAGTAGACAGTCAATCTACAATGAGCAGTTCTTC
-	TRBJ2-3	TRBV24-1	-	CATSDPHNTDTQYF	TGTGCCACCAGTGACCCACATAACACAGATACGCAGTATTTT
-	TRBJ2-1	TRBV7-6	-	CASSSAGIYNEQFF	TGTGCCAGCAGCTCGGCGGGGATCTACAATGAGCAGTTCTTC
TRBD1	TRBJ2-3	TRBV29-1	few	CSVETGGAFRTDTQYF	TGCAGCGTTGAGACAGGGGGCGCATTTCGGACAGATACGCAGTATTTT
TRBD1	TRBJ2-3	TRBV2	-	CASRGDRDTDTQYF	TGTGCCAGCAGGGGGGACAGGGACACAGATACGCAGTATTTT
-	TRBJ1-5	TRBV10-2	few	CASSVGGGSNQPQHF	TGCGCCAGCAGTGTGGGCGGCGGGAGCAATCAGCCCCAGCATTTT
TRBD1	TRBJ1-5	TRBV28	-	CASSRPRDRGNQPQHF	TGTGCCAGCAGCCGCCCCCGGGACAGGGGGAATCAGCCCCAGCATTTT
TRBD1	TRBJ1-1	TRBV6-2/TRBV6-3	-	CASSDGRGSLAFF	TGTGCCAGCAGTGACGGCAGGGGGTCTCTGGCTTTCTTT
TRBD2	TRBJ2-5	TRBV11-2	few	CASSPGGGNIETQYF	TGTGCCAGCAGCCCGGGAGGGGGAAACATAGAGACCCAGTACTTC
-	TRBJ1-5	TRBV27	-	CASGGYSNQPQHF	TGTGCCAGCGGCGGCTATAGCAATCAGCCCCAGCATTTT
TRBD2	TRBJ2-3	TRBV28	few	CASSLWVAGATDTQYF	TGTGCCAGCAGTTTATGGGTAGCGGGGGCAACAGATACGCAGTATTTT